These 6 T cell receptor beta chains were sequenced from one sample in a study of T cells in Graves' hyperthyroidism and ophthalmopathy. TCR beta CDR3 sequences were amplified from RNA transcripts. The HTBI set primed first-round TCR CDR3 RT-PCR. One entry per CDR3 protein, called by TCRdb with MiXCR from the multiplex PCR reads. The sample yields approximately 300,000 distinct CDR3 sequences, around 15% seen once. The specimen sequenced was blood. These receptors were obtained from a woman aged 55 to 70 with Graves' ophthalmopathy.

The chain couples TRBV19 to TRBJ1-5, with no clear D. This CDR3 is built from 16 residues. CDR1 and CDR2 from the germline V gene are LNHDA and SQIVND (reference sequence). V was pared by 9 bases and J by 0 bases, with 18 bases between. The CDR3 nucleotides are TGTGCCAGCACCCCGCTCACATCTTCTAGCAATCAGCCCCAGCATTTT. Its protein is CASTPLTSSSNQPQHF.

Ten or more counts support this clonotype. The DNA of the CDR3 is TGTGCCAGCAGCCCGGCTAGCGGGGGGGCGACTGAGCAGTTCTTC. This codes for CASSPASGGATEQFF. V gene TRBV7-9 combines with J gene TRBJ2-1; 12 positions agree with TRBD2. The germline V gene has CDR1 SEHNR and CDR2 FQNEAQ (reference sequence). This CDR3 is built from 15 residues. The trim removed 5 bases at V and 9 bases at J, leaving 8 bases unmatched.

This clonotype appeared many times. The chain has TRBV7-9 and TRBJ2-7; TRBD1 matches 7 bases. CDR1 and CDR2 from the germline V gene are SEHNR and FQNEAQ (reference sequence). The CDR3 is made up of 12 amino acids. The trim removed 5 bases at V and 7 bases at J, leaving 5 bases unmatched. The CDR3 spells CASSPQGEEQYF. The CDR3, as DNA: TGTGCCAGCAGCCCGCAGGGGGAAGAGCAGTACTTC.

The chain uses TRBV6-1 and TRBJ1-4, with D unclear. Trimming pared 6 bases from V and 0 bases from J, leaving 11 bases between. Germline V CDR1 and CDR2: MNHNS, SASEGT. This CDR3 is 15 amino acids long. The CDR3 DNA reads as TGTGCCAGCAGACGAACAGTAGCAACTAATGAAAAACTGTTTTTT. This gives the protein CASRRTVATNEKLFF.

This clonotype was counted at least ten times. The chain recombines TRBV7-2 with TRBJ1-1; no reliable D call. Germline loops: CDR1 SGHTA, CDR2 FQGNSA. V was pared by 5 bases and J by 6 bases, with 7 bases between. This CDR3 has 11 amino acids. The chain's CDR3 is CASSPGAEAFF. The CDR3 DNA reads as TGTGCCAGCAGCCCGGGCGCTGAAGCTTTCTTT. Filled out from reference TRBV7-2 and TRBJ1-1, the complete variable domain reads GAGVSQSPSNKVTEKGKDVELRCDPISGHTALYWYRQSLGQGLEFLIYFQGNSAPDKSGLPSDRFSAERTGGSVSTLTIQRTQQEDSAVYLCASSPGAEAFFGQGTRLTVV.

This clonotype was counted once. The rearrangement uses TRBV11-2 and TRBJ2-1; 14 positions match TRBD2. Near its end, the DNA agrees better with TRBJ2-7, so the J call may be wrong. This CDR3 is 17 amino acids long. Germline CDR1 and CDR2: SGHAT and FQNNGV. The CDR3 DNA sequence: TGTGCCAGCAGCAAGACTAGCGGGGGGGTTACCTACAATGAGCAGTACTTC. As protein: CASSKTSGGVTYNEQYF.